This T cell receptor (beta chain) was identified in a study of Graves' ophthalmopathy and Graves' hyperthyroidism. About this clonotype itself: A much larger clone sits a single nucleotide away, making a read error possible.

J lost 7 bases, V lost 5 bases, and 13 bases had no gene match. The CDR3 is made up of 16 amino acids. Germline values: CDR1 MGHDK, CDR2 SYGVNS. The TCR beta CDR3 regions underwent amplification from RNA transcripts. Amplification began with first-round RT-PCR using HTBI primers, then second-round multiplex PCR was performed. TCRdb recomputed calls from the multiplex PCR reads with MiXCR, one row per CDR3 protein. This sample yields about 700,000 distinct CDR3 sequences, of which about two fifths are seen a single time; 3% to 3.5% belongs to the top ten. The V call is TRBV25-1, the J call TRBJ2-5, with TRBD1 identical over 10 bases. This sequence was found in an adult man with Graves' ophthalmopathy. Sequences were obtained from peripheral blood. CDR3 amino acids: CASSTTRGQGGGTQYF. The CDR3, as DNA: TGTGCCAGCAGTACGACCCGCGGACAGGGGGGAGGGACCCAGTACTTC.